The 17 T cell receptor beta chains listed next were all sequenced from one sample in a study of T-cell reconstitution after alpha-beta-depleted transplantation in children (dated by TCRdb to about 2016). The sample's treatment or condition, from its label and the paper: allogeneic hematopoietic cell transplantation with graft depleted of TCRalphabeta T cells and CD19 B cells. Libraries came from PCR. Sequencing took place on an Illumina HiSeq 2500. TCR library preparation used molecular barcoding, with unique molecular identifiers applied to normalize quantification of the TCRbeta repertoire. In TCRdb, the public reads were trimmed at Q25 with fastp and aligned with MiXCR, with productive beta chains retained. Merged by CDR3 protein, the rows form single entries marked with the most common genes and DNA. In all, the sample holds about 76,000 distinct CDR3 sequences, and 13% to 15% of those were seen once. The ten largest clonotypes hold less than 35% of the sample.

This specimen was PBMCs, mostly from graft donor cells, taken 180 days after TCRalphabeta/CD19-depleted stem cell transplant. The receptors derive from a male patient aged 2-15 years who had a stem cell transplant for acute lymphoblastic leukemia, so the T cells may come from the graft donor.

This clonotype was seen repeatedly, ten times or more. The chain employs TRBV7-9 and TRBJ1-1, with 8 nucleotides matching TRBD1. CDR1 is SEHNR, CDR2 FQNEAQ, per germline (reference sequence). This CDR3 is built from 15 residues. Losses at the gene ends were 4 bases for V and 4 bases for J; bases not matched to a gene: 8. The CDR3 DNA sequence: TGTGCCAGCAGCTCCACCTCTGACAGGGGCACTGAAGCTTTCTTT. It codes for CASSSTSDRGTEAFF.

The chain combines TRBV7-8 with TRBJ1-4; maybe TRBD1 (6 bases). Germline lookup yields CDR1 SGHVS and CDR2 FQNEAQ. This CDR3 contains 13 residues. V lost 5 bases and J lost 10, with 14 bases in between. The CDR3 loop is CASSENRVGKLFF. The CDR3 coding sequence is TGTGCCAGCAGCGAGAACAGGGTTGGAAAACTGTTTTTT. The variable domain in full, completed from reference TRBV7-8 and TRBJ1-4, reads GAGVSQSPRYKVAKRGQDVALRCDPISGHVSLFWYQQALGQGPEFLTYFQNEAQLDKSGLPSDRFFAERPEGSVSTLKIQRTQQEDSAVYLCASSENRVGKLFFGSGTQLSVL.

This clonotype was detected a few times. CDR3 DNA sequence: TGCAGTGCGCTGGGACTAGCGGCCACTTTAAACACCGGGGAGCTGTTTTTT. This sequence encodes CSALGLAATLNTGELFF. J is TRBJ2-2 and V is TRBV20-1; 11 positions agree with TRBD2. The V gene end was trimmed by 6 bases and the J gene end by 2 bases; junction bases not matched to a gene: 11. Germline assignment: CDR1 DFQATT and CDR2 SNEGSKA (reference sequence). The CDR3 runs 17 residues.

The CDR3 spells CASSLRDGYQETQYF. The CDR3 DNA is TGCGCCAGCAGCTTACGGGACGGTTACCAAGAGACCCAGTACTTC. The chain couples TRBV5-1 to TRBJ2-5; D may be TRBD1 or TRBD2 (5 bases each). CDR1 is SGHRS, CDR2 YFSETQ, per germline. The CDR3 contains 15 residues. Trimming pared 2 bases from V and 0 bases from J, leaving 11 bases between. Looking up the rest from reference TRBV5-1 and TRBJ2-5 gives the full variable domain: KAGVTQTPRYLIKTRGQQVTLSCSPISGHRSVSWYQQTPGQGLQFLFEYFSETQRNKGNFPGRFSGRQFSNSRSEMNVSTLELGDSALYLCASSLRDGYQETQYFGPGTRLLVL.

The gene calls are TRBV9 and TRBJ2-7, with D perhaps matching TRBD1 (5 bases). The CDR3 covers 15 residues. Per the germline V gene, CDR1 is SGDLS and CDR2 is YYNGEE. With 1 base removed from V and 0 bases from J, the gap between germline ends came to 11 bases. The CDR3 DNA sequence: TGTGCCAGCAGCGTAAGTGGGGCCAGCTCCTACGAGCAGTACTTC. Protein: CASSVSGASSYEQYF.

The gene calls are TRBV6-5 and TRBJ2-7, with 7 positions matching TRBD1. Per germline, CDR1 MNHEY and CDR2 SVGAGI. CDR3 length: 14 amino acids. Trimming at V came to 5 bases and at J to 0 bases, leaving 4 bases not matched to a gene. CDR3 loop: CASSTRTGSYEQYF. The CDR3 DNA follows: TGTGCCAGCAGTACTCGGACAGGCTCCTACGAGCAGTACTTC.

This chain connects TRBV5-1 to TRBJ2-1, with D tentatively TRBD1 (6 bases). The germline V gene encodes CDR1 SGHRS and CDR2 YFSETQ. Trimming cost V 4 bases and J 1 base, with 9 bases left between them. The CDR3 is made up of 14 amino acids. In DNA form, the CDR3 reads TGCGCCAGCAGCGTCGGGACATCCTACAATGAGCAGTTCTTC. It translates to CASSVGTSYNEQFF.

J is TRBJ2-5 and V is TRBV10-3; TRBD1 matches 10 bases. CDR3 size: 17 residues. In germline, CDR1 is ENHRY, CDR2 SYGVKD. V lost 6 bases and J lost 3; bases outside the gene matches: 13. CDR3 sequence: CAIRSGTGVTSEETQYF. CDR3 coding DNA: TGTGCCATCAGGTCCGGGACAGGGGTTACCTCCGAAGAGACCCAGTACTTC.

The chain has TRBV7-2 and TRBJ2-5, with a possible D match to TRBD2 (6 bases). CDR1 SGHTA and CDR2 FQGNSA come from the germline V gene. The CDR3 is 14 amino acids. V lost 2 bases, J lost 6 bases, and 13 bases lay in between. The CDR3 region has the DNA TGTGCCAGCAGCTTAACGGGAGACCTAAAGACCCAGTACTTC. Protein product: CASSLTGDLKTQYF.

The chain recombines TRBV30 with TRBJ2-4, with 8 positions matching TRBD1. The germline V gene has CDR1 GTSNPN and CDR2 SVGIG (reference sequence). This CDR3 is built from 13 residues. V trimming: 0 bases; J trimming: 9 bases; junction bases outside the gene matches: 4. This chain's CDR3 is CAWSVRTGRIQYF. Here the CDR3 DNA reads TGTGCCTGGAGTGTCCGGACAGGGCGCATTCAGTACTTC.

The chain joins TRBV6-5 to TRBJ1-6; D uncertain. Trimming removed 1 base at V and 7 bases at J, with 11 bases between. Germline V lookup: CDR1 MNHEY, CDR2 SVGAGI. This CDR3 has 15 amino acids. DNA of the CDR3: TGTGCCAGCAGTTACTGGCCGGGCCTCAATTCACCCCTCCACTTT. Amino acid sequence: CASSYWPGLNSPLHF.

This clonotype has a count of ten or more. The gene calls are TRBV12-3 or TRBV12-4 and TRBJ1-3; D possibly corresponds to TRBD1 (6 bases). The CDR3 consists of 15 residues. Trimming left V 5 bases short and J 0 bases short, with 11 bases between. The CDR3 DNA sequence: TGTGCCAGCAGTAATGGACAGCTCTCTGGAAACACCATATATTTT. It translates to CASSNGQLSGNTIYF.

In this sample, this clonotype turned up a few times. The chain recombines TRBV28 with TRBJ2-3; 10 nucleotides match TRBD2. The CDR3 length is 16 residues. CDR1 and CDR2 (germline): MDHEN, SYDVKM. V shed 2 bases, J shed 0 bases, and the junction held 2 bases outside the gene matches. The CDR3 region has the DNA TGTGCCAGCAGTTTACGAGCGGGGGGGAGCACAGATACGCAGTATTTT. It specifies CASSLRAGGSTDTQYF. Full variable domain (missing parts from reference TRBV28 and TRBJ2-3): DVKVTQSSRYLVKRTGEKVFLECVQDMDHENMFWYRQDPGLGLRLIYFSYDVKMKEKGDIPEGYSVSREKKERFSLILESASTNQTSMYLCASSLRAGGSTDTQYFGPGTRLTVL.

V usage is TRBV11-2 and J usage is TRBJ1-1; 8 bases match TRBD1. The ends lost 6 bases at V and 0 bases at J; junction bases unmatched: 9. CDR1 is SGHAT and CDR2 is FQNNGV in the germline V gene. The CDR3 runs 16 residues. This CDR3 is CASSRRTGPLNTEAFF. The CDR3 nucleotides are TGTGCCAGCAGTCGTCGGACAGGGCCTCTGAACACTGAAGCTTTCTTT.

This sequence joins TRBV5-1 and TRBJ2-2; possibly TRBD2 for D (5 bases). This CDR3 spans 14 amino acids. The V and J ends lost 3 bases and 4 bases respectively, with 10 bases between them. Germline assignment: CDR1 SGHRS and CDR2 YFSETQ. The CDR3 nucleotides read TGCGCCAGCAGCTGGGAGCGGAGCACCGGGGAGCTGTTTTTT. Amino acid sequence: CASSWERSTGELFF. Combining the CDR3 with reference TRBV5-1 and TRBJ2-2 gives the whole variable domain KAGVTQTPRYLIKTRGQQVTLSCSPISGHRSVSWYQQTPGQGLQFLFEYFSETQRNKGNFPGRFSGRQFSNSRSEMNVSTLELGDSALYLCASSWERSTGELFFGEGSRLTVL.

The CDR3 coding sequence is TGCGCCAGCAGCCAAGGACAGAAGGTTAACTATGGCTACACCTTC. It yields the protein CASSQGQKVNYGYTF. The V call is TRBV4-3, the J call TRBJ1-2, with a weak D call TRBD1 (5 bases). Germline CDR1 LGHNA, CDR2 YSLEER. This CDR3 has 15 residues. V was shortened by 1 base and J by 1 base, with 10 bases between the two germline ends.

This clonotype was counted between two and nine times. The V call is TRBV20-1, the J call TRBJ2-3, with 9 bases identical to TRBD2. V lost 3 bases, J lost 2 bases, and 15 bases stayed unmatched. Germline V gene lookup returns CDR1 DFQATT and CDR2 SNEGSKA (reference sequence). The CDR3 consists of 18 residues. The CDR3 reads CSASLRNWLAGNTDTQYF. CDR3 DNA: TGCAGTGCTAGCTTGAGAAATTGGCTAGCGGGGAACACAGATACGCAGTATTTT.